What follows are 30 T cell receptor beta chains derived from one specimen sequenced in a study of CD8 T cells in Susac syndrome. Random hexamers served to reverse transcribe roughly 0.45 to 1 ug RNA. TCRdb reprocessed the immunoSEQ multiplex PCR reads via MiXCR and lists one record per CDR3 protein. The sample lists roughly 200,000 distinct CDR3 sequences, about 95% occurring once. The sample comprised CD4+ T cells from PBMCs. These receptors all come from a human donor in good health.

The chain recombines TRBV9 with TRBJ1-1, with D possibly being TRBD1 (5 bases). V was pared by 5 bases and J by 3 bases, with 17 bases between. Germline V gene sequence: CDR1 SGDLS, CDR2 YYNGEE. The CDR3 covers 15 residues. CDR3 DNA: TGTGCCAGCAGACCCGGAGTTACAGGTTACACTGAAGCTTTCTTT. This encodes CASRPGVTGYTEAFF.

V usage is TRBV27 and J usage is TRBJ1-3; D is perhaps TRBD1 (6 bases). The germline CDR1 and CDR2 sequences are MNHEY and SMNVEV (reference sequence). V was pared by 6 bases and J by 4 bases, with 19 bases between. The CDR3 extends over 16 amino acids. CDR3 sequence reads: CASRSGGVGSGNTIYF. CDR3 nucleotides: TGTGCCAGCAGGTCGGGGGGCGTAGGTTCCGGAAACACCATATATTTT.

This rearrangement joins TRBV30 to TRBJ1-4; TRBD1 aligns across 7 bases. The CDR3 has 14 residues. Per germline, CDR1 GTSNPN and CDR2 SVGIG (reference sequence). Trimming cost V 4 bases and J 5 bases; bases outside gene matches: 7. CDR3 DNA: TGTGCCTGGATGTATGACAGGGCGAATGAAAAACTGTTTTTT. This sequence encodes CAWMYDRANEKLFF. The full variable domain, completed using reference TRBV30 and TRBJ1-4, is SQTIHQWPATLVQPVGSPLSLECTVEGTSNPNLYWYRQAAGRGLQLLFYSVGIGQISSEVPQNLSASRPQDRQFILSSKKLLLSDSGFYLCAWMYDRANEKLFFGSGTQLSVL.

The chain uses TRBV4-2 and TRBJ2-7, with 11 bases that match TRBD2. CDR3 length: 16 amino acids. Trimming at V came to 0 bases and at J to 3 bases, leaving 4 bases not matched to a gene. CDR1 and CDR2 from the germline V gene are LGHNA and YNFKEQ. The CDR3 nucleotides are TGTGCCAGCAGCCAAGATCAGGGGACTAGCGGCTACGAGCAGTACTTC. It codes for CASSQDQGTSGYEQYF.

V usage is TRBV20-1 and J usage is TRBJ2-1, with D possibly called TRBD1 or TRBD2 (5 bases each). The CDR3 sequence is 13 residues long. Germline V lookup: CDR1 DFQATT, CDR2 SNEGSKA (reference sequence). Trimming shortened V by 6 bases and J by 9 bases, and 18 bases separated the two germline ends. CDR3 bases: TGCAGTGCATCGGGACGGAGCTTGAGTGAGCAGTTCTTC. Translation gives CSASGRSLSEQFF.

This clonotype was counted a single time. V is TRBV15 and J is TRBJ2-7; 12 bases agree with TRBD2. In germline, CDR1 is LNHNV, CDR2 YYDKDF (reference sequence). The trim removed 3 bases at V and 5 bases at J, leaving 5 bases unmatched. The CDR3 is made up of 15 amino acids. This CDR3 is CATSRLAGGQDEQYF. The CDR3 nucleotides are TGTGCCACCAGCAGGCTAGCGGGAGGGCAAGACGAGCAGTACTTC.

The chain uses TRBV7-2 and TRBJ2-7, with D possibly being TRBD2 (5 bases). CDR1 SGHTA and CDR2 FQGNSA come from the germline V gene. Trimming removed 10 bases at V and 2 bases at J, with 12 bases between. The CDR3 spans 12 residues. The CDR3 spells CATSRGAYEQYF. Written as DNA, the CDR3 is TGTGCCACCTCTCGGGGTGCCTACGAGCAGTACTTC. Complete variable domain (other parts from reference TRBV7-2 and TRBJ2-7): GAGVSQSPSNKVTEKGKDVELRCDPISGHTALYWYRQSLGQGLEFLIYFQGNSAPDKSGLPSDRFSAERTGGSVSTLTIQRTQQEDSAVYLCATSRGAYEQYFGPGTRLTVT.

The chain joins TRBV30 to TRBJ2-2, with D perhaps matching TRBD1 (5 bases). The CDR3 has 11 residues. V lost 3 bases to trimming and J lost 6 bases, with 5 bases between them. Germline CDR1 is GTSNPN and CDR2 is SVGIG (reference sequence). CDR3 residues: CAWRTAGELFF. The CDR3 nucleotides read TGTGCCTGGAGGACAGCCGGGGAGCTGTTTTTT.

V and J are TRBV20-1 and TRBJ2-7; D is undetermined. The germline CDR1 and CDR2 sequences are DFQATT and SNEGSKA (reference sequence). Trimming removed 3 bases at V and 2 bases at J, with 14 bases between. The CDR3 has 14 residues. DNA for the CDR3: TGCAGTGCTAGGAGCCGCACACAAACCTACGAGCAGTACTTC. Residues: CSARSRTQTYEQYF.

The chain is built from TRBV20-1 and TRBJ1-1, with D possibly matching TRBD1 (5 bases). The CDR3 loop spans 16 amino acids. CDR1 and CDR2 from the germline V gene are DFQATT and SNEGSKA (reference sequence). The ends were cut back, 2 bases at V and 4 bases at J, with 20 bases in the middle. The CDR3, as DNA: TGCAGTGCTAGACCCCCCCGGGGAGGGGTCGGCACTGAAGCTTTCTTT. It yields the protein CSARPPRGGVGTEAFF.

V usage is TRBV29-1 and J usage is TRBJ2-3; 8 nucleotides match TRBD2. Germline-derived CDR1 and CDR2 are SQVTM and ANQGSEA. V shed 6 bases, J shed 2 bases, and the junction held 13 bases outside the gene matches. CDR3 length: 16 residues. The DNA of the CDR3 is TGCAGCGTGAGCGGGGGAGTTGGTGGGACCACAGATACGCAGTATTTT. Translating it yields CSVSGGVGGTTDTQYF.

V usage is TRBV3-1 and J usage is TRBJ1-1; TRBD1 is a possible D gene (6 bases). This CDR3 comprises 13 residues. Germline V lookup: CDR1 LGHDT, CDR2 YNNKEL (reference sequence). Trimming removed 1 base from V and 5 bases from J, with 8 bases in between. The CDR3 protein is CASSQAGVTEAFF. Here the CDR3 DNA reads TGTGCCAGCAGCCAAGCAGGGGTGACTGAAGCTTTCTTT.

V gene TRBV7-2 combines with J gene TRBJ2-1; D perhaps matches TRBD2 (5 bases). CDR1 and CDR2 (germline): SGHTA, FQGNSA. Trimming took off 5 bases at V and 5 bases at J, with 10 bases between the two ends. This CDR3 has 13 residues. The CDR3 loop is CASSVRGNNEQFF. Here the CDR3 DNA reads TGTGCCAGCAGCGTTCGGGGAAACAATGAGCAGTTCTTC.

The genes are TRBV7-2 and TRBJ1-1, with no clear D. CDR3 length equals 14 residues. Germline CDR1 reads SGHTA; CDR2 reads FQGNSA. V was pared by 2 bases and J by 0 bases, with 7 bases between. The CDR3 sequence is CASSLSNMNTEAFF. The CDR3 DNA is TGTGCCAGCAGCTTATCTAATATGAACACTGAAGCTTTCTTT. Full variable domain (remainder filled in from reference TRBV7-2 and TRBJ1-1): GAGVSQSPSNKVTEKGKDVELRCDPISGHTALYWYRQSLGQGLEFLIYFQGNSAPDKSGLPSDRFSAERTGGSVSTLTIQRTQQEDSAVYLCASSLSNMNTEAFFGQGTRLTVV.

The chain combines TRBV4-3 with TRBJ2-1; TRBD2 agrees at 9 bases. Germline V gene sequence: CDR1 LGHNA, CDR2 YSLEER. V gave up 4 bases and J gave up 0 bases; unmatched junction bases: 7. The CDR3 sequence is 17 residues long. In DNA, the CDR3 is TGCGCCAGCAGCCGTCGGGTAGCGGGAGCCTCCTACAATGAGCAGTTCTTC. Protein product: CASSRRVAGASYNEQFF.

The rearrangement uses TRBV6-2 or TRBV6-3 and TRBJ2-5; D gene uncertain. V was pared by 7 bases and J by 13 bases, with 7 bases between. The CDR3 extends over 8 amino acids. The germline V gene has CDR1 MNHEY and CDR2 SVGEGT. The CDR3 reads CASTRPYF. The DNA for the CDR3 is TGTGCCAGCACCCGACCGTACTTC.

V usage is TRBV28 and J usage is TRBJ1-2, with D unclear. CDR3 size: 12 residues. Germline CDR1 MDHEN, CDR2 SYDVKM. The V and J ends lost 3 bases and 4 bases respectively, with 6 bases between them. The CDR3 DNA is TGTGCCAGCAGTTTGCGGGGCTATGGCTACACCTTC. It codes for CASSLRGYGYTF.

As DNA, the CDR3 is TGTGCCAGCAGTTTAGGGGGACCGGTGTCCCGGAGCTCCTACAATGAGCAGTTCTTC. Translated, it gives CASSLGGPVSRSSYNEQFF. J is TRBJ2-1 and V is TRBV27, with D possibly being TRBD1 or TRBD2 (5 bases each). The CDR3 loop spans 19 amino acids. Germline V gene lookup returns CDR1 MNHEY and CDR2 SMNVEV (reference sequence). V dropped 2 bases and J dropped 0 bases, with 20 bases sitting between them.

V and J are TRBV28 and TRBJ2-7; D might be TRBD2 (6 bases). This CDR3 spans 15 amino acids. V was trimmed by 2 bases and J by 2 bases, leaving 13 bases between them. Germline CDR1 is MDHEN and CDR2 is SYDVKM. Here the CDR3 reads CASSLNRRVAYEQYF. CDR3 DNA: TGTGCCAGCAGTTTAAACAGGAGGGTAGCCTACGAGCAGTACTTC.

The J gene is TRBJ2-7, the V gene TRBV30; a possible D gene is TRBD1 (7 bases). CDR3 length equals 13 residues. Germline CDR1 is GTSNPN and CDR2 is SVGIG (reference sequence). The CDR3 DNA follows: TGTGCTAAATCCAGGGGGGACTCCTACGAGCAGTACTTC. This codes for CAKSRGDSYEQYF.

The chain has TRBV28 and TRBJ2-5; D is unresolved. Trimming pared 7 bases from V and 5 bases from J, leaving 17 bases between. Germline CDR1 reads MDHEN; CDR2 reads SYDVKM. The CDR3 runs 14 residues. CDR3 in amino acids: CASTSLGYGETQYF. The CDR3 nucleotides are TGTGCCAGCACGAGCCTAGGGTACGGGGAGACCCAGTACTTC.

The rearrangement uses TRBV6-5 and TRBJ2-7, with 8 bases lining up with TRBD1. The CDR3 has 13 residues. From germline, CDR1 is MNHEY and CDR2 SVGAGI. V shed 6 bases, J shed 6 bases, and the junction held 7 bases outside the gene matches. CDR3 sequence: CASRARDRGEQYF. In DNA form, the CDR3 reads TGTGCCAGCAGGGCTCGCGACAGGGGCGAGCAGTACTTC.

The CDR3 is CASSLGPTGNQPQHF. In nucleotides, the CDR3 is TGTGCCAGCAGCTTGGGGCCAACGGGCAATCAGCCCCAGCATTTT. The J gene is TRBJ1-5, the V gene TRBV5-6; D is undetermined. This CDR3 comprises 15 residues. Germline lookup yields CDR1 SGHDT and CDR2 YYEEEE. Trimming removed 0 bases at V and 2 bases at J, with 9 bases between.

This chain joins TRBV2 and TRBJ2-2; D is uncertain. V was cut by 8 bases and J by 0 bases, with 13 bases left in between. This CDR3 is 15 amino acids long. From germline, CDR1 is SNHLY and CDR2 FYNNEI. The chain's CDR3 is CASCTDGPNTGELFF. Here the CDR3 DNA reads TGTGCCAGCTGCACGGACGGCCCGAACACCGGGGAGCTGTTTTTT.

This clonotype has just a few counts. The chain recombines TRBV4-3 with TRBJ2-2; D tentatively reads TRBD1 or TRBD2 (5 bases each). V was trimmed by 4 bases and J by 6 bases, leaving 15 bases between them. This CDR3 has 15 residues. CDR1 is LGHNA, CDR2 YSLEER, per germline. CDR3 nucleotides: TGCGCCAGCAGCCTAGATATGAGGGGAGCCGGGGAGCTGTTTTTT. It is translated as CASSLDMRGAGELFF.

The chain employs TRBV20-1 and TRBJ1-5; no clear D gene. Germline assignment: CDR1 DFQATT and CDR2 SNEGSKA (reference sequence). CDR3 length: 11 amino acids. V dropped 2 bases and J dropped 9 bases, with 8 bases sitting between them. CDR3 in amino acids: CSARSDWPQHF. The CDR3 bases are TGCAGTGCTAGATCGGATTGGCCCCAGCATTTT.

V gene TRBV5-4 combines with J gene TRBJ2-7, with D possibly being TRBD1 (6 bases). V was shortened by 4 bases and J by 2 bases, with 13 bases between the two germline ends. Germline lookup yields CDR1 SGHNT and CDR2 YYREEE (reference sequence). CDR3 length: 14 residues. The CDR3 DNA is TGTGCCAGCAGCGCAAGACAGGCCCCCTACGAGCAGTACTTC. Its protein is CASSARQAPYEQYF. Together with reference TRBV5-4 and TRBJ2-7, the CDR3 gives the full variable domain: ETGVTQSPTHLIKTRGQQVTLRCSSQSGHNTVSWYQQALGQGPQFIFQYYREEENGRGNFPPRFSGLQFPNYSSELNVNALELDDSALYLCASSARQAPYEQYFGPGTRLTVT.

The J gene is TRBJ2-7, the V gene TRBV2, with D uncertain. Germline-derived CDR1 and CDR2 are SNHLY and FYNNEI. Trimming pared 6 bases from V and 3 bases from J, leaving 9 bases between. The CDR3 totals 12 residues. CDR3 sequence reads: CASRRDYYEQYF. In nucleotides, the CDR3 is TGTGCCAGCAGAAGGGATTACTACGAGCAGTACTTC.

The V and J genes are TRBV9 and TRBJ2-5; D assignment may be TRBD1 or TRBD2 (5 bases each). Germline lookup yields CDR1 SGDLS and CDR2 YYNGEE. The CDR3 runs 15 residues. Deletions cut 4 bases from V and 5 bases from J, with 18 bases between. This CDR3 reads CASSITKGPGETQYF. CDR3 nucleotides: TGTGCCAGCAGCATCACTAAGGGGCCGGGGGAGACCCAGTACTTC.

This sequence joins TRBV24-1 and TRBJ1-1, with a possible D match to TRBD1 (5 bases). The CDR3 consists of 11 residues. The germline V and J ends were trimmed by 10 bases and 7 bases, with 12 bases remaining between them. Germline CDR1 reads KGHDR; CDR2 reads SFDVKD. The CDR3 loop is CATGHLGEAFF. CDR3 nucleotides: TGTGCCACTGGACACCTCGGTGAAGCTTTCTTT.